The 23 T cell receptor beta chains in this list originate from one sample, sequenced in a study of blood T cells in healthy people across ages. For the second PCR, which ran for about 7 to 12 cycles, a sample-barcoded 5' primer and a J-beta primer mix were used. Each CDR3 protein is one row after TCRdb ran MiXCR on the 5' RACE reads. This sample has about 1.4 million distinct CDR3 sequences; roughly 60% occur once, and the top ten carry over 6.5%. Sequencing used blood. All receptors derive from a young man in good health.

This clonotype has a single count. The gene calls are TRBV12-3 or TRBV12-4 and TRBJ1-1; D is uncertain. V lost 5 bases and J lost 1, with 11 bases in between. The CDR3 length is 14 residues. Written as DNA, the CDR3 is TGTGCCAGCAGTGTCCCCCGAAGGAACACTGAAGCTTTCTTT. The encoded protein is CASSVPRRNTEAFF.

This chain links TRBV20-1 with TRBJ2-4; possibly TRBD1 or TRBD2 for D (5 bases each). Germline CDR1 reads DFQATT; CDR2 reads SNEGSKA (reference sequence). Trimming shortened V by 4 bases and J by 13 bases, and 23 bases separated the two germline ends. The CDR3 is 14 residues long. The CDR3 loop reads CSANSGTTLTTQYF. The CDR3 DNA is TGCAGTGCTAATTCTGGGACCACGCTTACAACCCAGTACTTC.

The rearrangement joins TRBV29-1 to TRBJ2-7; 8 nucleotides match TRBD1. CDR1 and CDR2 from the germline V gene are SQVTM and ANQGSEA. This CDR3 region has 13 residues. The V and J ends lost 6 bases and 7 bases, in that order; junction bases with no gene match: 11. The CDR3 region is CSVLGQVVNEQYF. CDR3 sequence (DNA): TGCAGCGTACTGGGACAGGTTGTCAATGAGCAGTACTTC.

V usage is TRBV20-1 and J usage is TRBJ2-5, with D perhaps matching TRBD2 (7 bases). Per the germline V gene, CDR1 is DFQATT and CDR2 is SNEGSKA (reference sequence). The ends were cut back, 6 bases at V and 11 bases at J, with 31 bases in the middle. CDR3 length: 16 residues. The CDR3 DNA follows: TGCAGTGCAGACCCAGCCCGGGGGGCGTCCTACAATGAGCAGTACTTC. Amino acids: CSADPARGASYNEQYF.

This clonotype was picked up a small number of times. V usage is TRBV25-1 and J usage is TRBJ2-7, with 10 bases identical to TRBD1. The CDR3 is made up of 15 amino acids. CDR1 is MGHDK and CDR2 is SYGVNS in the germline V gene. V was clipped by 4 bases and J by 3 bases; unmatched bases: 6. The chain's CDR3 is CASSGRDRGDYEQYF. DNA of the CDR3: TGTGCCAGCAGTGGCCGGGACAGGGGTGACTACGAGCAGTACTTC.

The V call is TRBV6-1, the J call TRBJ2-1; 7 positions agree with TRBD1. Germline values: CDR1 MNHNS, CDR2 SASEGT. CDR3 length equals 14 residues. Trimming at V came to 0 bases and at J to 9 bases, leaving 5 bases not matched to a gene. CDR3 amino acids: CASSEAGTVSEQFF. In DNA form, the CDR3 reads TGTGCCAGCAGTGAAGCGGGGACAGTTAGTGAGCAGTTCTTC.

The chain links TRBV20-1 to TRBJ1-2; 9 positions match TRBD1. Trimming removed 3 bases from V and 8 bases from J; junction bases left unmatched: 13. The CDR3 is 15 residues long. From germline, CDR1 is DFQATT and CDR2 SNEGSKA (reference sequence). This CDR3 reads CSARGGTGSSAGYTF. The CDR3 DNA follows: TGCAGTGCTAGGGGGGGGACAGGGTCCTCCGCGGGCTACACCTTC.

This chain joins TRBV29-1 and TRBJ2-7; no definite D call. This CDR3 comprises 14 residues. Germline assignment: CDR1 SQVTM and CDR2 ANQGSEA. The V gene lost 0 bases and the J gene lost 6 bases, with 15 bases spanning the gap. CDR3 coding DNA: TGCAGCGTTGAAGACCCCCCGCTTTCAGCCGAGCAGTACTTC. Its protein product is CSVEDPPLSAEQYF.

This clonotype was seen only a few times. V usage is TRBV6-5 and J usage is TRBJ1-1; D is uncertain. The germline CDR1 and CDR2 sequences are MNHEY and SVGAGI. The CDR3 consists of 15 residues. Trimming removed 6 bases at V and 5 bases at J, with 19 bases between. CDR3 sequence reads: CASSPDLWAPTEAFF. CDR3 bases: TGTGCCAGCAGCCCAGACCTTTGGGCACCAACTGAAGCTTTCTTT.

J is TRBJ1-2 and V is TRBV25-1; D might be TRBD1 (5 bases). In germline, CDR1 is MGHDK, CDR2 SYGVNS. V gave up 8 bases and J gave up 8 bases, with 18 bases separating them. The CDR3 has 13 residues. CDR3 sequence reads: CASRSRAGNGYTF. As DNA, the CDR3 is TGTGCCAGCCGCTCTAGGGCAGGGAACGGCTACACCTTC.

Here the CDR3 reads CSARELANIQYF. Here the CDR3 DNA reads TGCAGTGCTAGGGAATTAGCAAACATTCAGTACTTC. The chain couples TRBV20-1 to TRBJ2-4; no firm D call. Germline V gene sequence: CDR1 DFQATT, CDR2 SNEGSKA (reference sequence). The CDR3 covers 12 residues. Trimming stripped 3 bases from V and 6 bases from J, with 9 bases between.

V is TRBV7-2 and J is TRBJ2-7, with D possibly called TRBD1 or TRBD2 (5 bases each). The CDR3 is made up of 15 amino acids. Trimming removed 1 base at V and 2 bases at J, with 12 bases between. Germline CDR1 is SGHTA and CDR2 is FQGNSA. The CDR3 loop is CASSLVQGAAYEQYF. DNA of the CDR3: TGTGCCAGCAGCTTAGTGCAGGGAGCAGCCTACGAGCAGTACTTC.

The rearrangement joins TRBV14 to TRBJ1-5, with D perhaps TRBD1 (6 bases). The germline V and J ends were trimmed by 2 bases and 11 bases, with 10 bases remaining between them. The germline CDR1 and CDR2 sequences are SGHDN and FVKESK. This CDR3 contains 12 residues. The CDR3 DNA reads TGTGCCAGCAGCCAATTACAGGGAGCCCAGCATTTT. Translation: CASSQLQGAQHF.

There are a few counts of this clonotype. V and J are TRBV7-9 and TRBJ2-5, with TRBD1 matching over 8 bases. The end of the DNA fits TRBJ2-7 better, so the J call may be wrong. This CDR3 has 14 amino acids. Germline V gene data show CDR1 as SEHNR and CDR2 as FQNEAQ (reference sequence). The CDR3 reads CASSPATGVYEQYF. The DNA for the CDR3 is TGTGCCAGCAGCCCGGCGACAGGGGTCTACGAGCAGTACTTC.

The V and J genes are TRBV10-3 and TRBJ2-7, with D possibly being TRBD1 (5 bases). The DNA end favors TRBJ2-5, so the J call may be wrong. The CDR3 runs 13 residues. Germline CDR1 and CDR2: ENHRY and SYGVKD. CDR3 nucleotides: TGTGCCATCAGTGATACCAAGGGGGAGACCCAGTACTTC. It specifies CAISDTKGETQYF.

This clonotype has just one count. J is TRBJ2-1 and V is TRBV6-4; D is perhaps TRBD1 (7 bases). Germline V CDR1 and CDR2: MRHNA, SNTAGT. The CDR3 loop spans 15 amino acids. V lost 3 bases, J lost 8 bases, and 17 bases lay in between. Here the CDR3 DNA reads TGTGCCAGCAGTGATCGGACAGGAGGGTTCGATGAGCAGTTCTTC. It translates to CASSDRTGGFDEQFF.

This chain connects TRBV4-3 to TRBJ2-1; D is ambiguous. Trimming shortened V by 4 bases and J by 10 bases, and 17 bases separated the two germline ends. Germline V lookup: CDR1 LGHNA, CDR2 YSLEER. This CDR3 contains 14 residues. The CDR3 is CASSPQGHGYEQFF. The CDR3 nucleotides are TGCGCCAGCAGCCCCCAAGGGCACGGCTACGAGCAGTTCTTC.

This clonotype has at least ten counts. Possible read error: a much larger clone is one base away. This chain joins TRBV29-1 and TRBJ2-1; 10 nucleotides agree with TRBD2. Judging by the DNA end, TRBJ2-7 fits better; the J call may be wrong. CDR1 SQVTM and CDR2 ANQGSEA come from the germline V gene. The CDR3 is made up of 17 amino acids. Here the CDR3 DNA reads TGCAGCGTTGACCTGCTAGGGACTAGCGCTAACTACAATGAGCAGTACTTC. Translating it yields CSVDLLGTSANYNEQYF.

CDR3 DNA: TGTGCCATCAGTATTGAGGGATACGAGCAGTACTTC. Translating it yields CAISIEGYEQYF. The chain recombines TRBV10-3 with TRBJ2-5, with D perhaps matching TRBD2 (5 bases). The J call may not be correct, given that the DNA end is closer to TRBJ2-7. The CDR3 sequence is 12 residues long. Germline V gives CDR1 ENHRY, CDR2 SYGVKD.

The V call is TRBV7-9, the J call TRBJ1-2; 7 positions agree with TRBD1. Germline values: CDR1 SEHNR, CDR2 FQNEAQ (reference sequence). This CDR3 spans 14 amino acids. Germline trimming cut 5 bases from V and 4 bases from J; bases unmatched to any gene: 7. The CDR3 nucleotides are TGTGCCAGCAGCGTAGAAGGGACAGTCTATGGCTACACCTTC. Residues: CASSVEGTVYGYTF. The full variable domain, its missing parts supplied by reference TRBV7-9 and TRBJ1-2, is DTGVSQNPRHKITKRGQNVTFRCDPISEHNRLYWYRQTLGQGPEFLTYFQNEAQLEKSRLLSDRFSAERPKGSFSTLEIQRTEQGDSAMYLCASSVEGTVYGYTFGSGTRLTVV.

The CDR3 nucleotides read TGTGCCACCAGCGACAGGGGGCAAGAGACCCAGTACTTC. It translates to CATSDRGQETQYF. The chain joins TRBV15 to TRBJ2-5; 9 bases fit TRBD1. The CDR3 totals 13 residues. The junction had 0 bases not matched to a gene; V was cut back by 5 bases and J by 2 bases. The germline CDR1 and CDR2 sequences are LNHNV and YYDKDF (reference sequence).

This clonotype was counted between two and nine times. The chain carries TRBV20-1 and TRBJ2-1; the D gene is possibly TRBD1 (6 bases). The CDR3 runs 14 residues. Germline CDR1 DFQATT, CDR2 SNEGSKA (reference sequence). The V gene lost 3 bases and the J gene lost 5 bases, with 14 bases spanning the gap. The CDR3: CSARGTAGDNEQFF. The CDR3 DNA reads as TGCAGTGCTAGGGGTACGGCAGGGGACAATGAGCAGTTCTTC.

The genes are TRBV6-5 and TRBJ1-2; tentative D call: TRBD1 (5 bases). This CDR3 has 15 residues. Germline V gives CDR1 MNHEY, CDR2 SVGAGI. V lost 2 bases to trimming and J lost 4 bases, with 14 bases between them. The CDR3 sequence: CASSYLGDLPYGYTF. The CDR3 DNA sequence: TGTGCCAGCAGTTACCTGGGGGATCTCCCCTATGGCTACACCTTC.